The sample holds a few counts of the clone carrying this TCR beta chain. Its antigen remains unidentified. The junction shows a germline mismatch at one end, possibly a read error. This sample is drawn from a study of CD8 T cells in ankylosing spondylitis. Study results and caveats: Significant enrichment of disease-linked clones was reported in matched ankylosing spondylitis synovial fluid.

TCRdb used MiXCR to reprocess the 5' RACE reads, holding one entry per CDR3 protein. The sample has some 130,000 distinct CDR3 sequences, approximately 9.9% seen once. Germline values: CDR1 MGHRA, CDR2 YSYEKL. The CDR3 spans 13 residues. The receptor comes from a male donor with ankylosing spondylitis or in good health (not recorded which). Sequences were obtained from blood, either unsorted or a sorted T cell fraction (not recorded which). The V call is TRBV4-1, the J call TRBJ2-4, with 10 nucleotides matching TRBD1. The CDR3 nucleotides read TGCTCCAGCAGCCAGACAGGGGGCGACATTCAGTACTTC. This sequence encodes CSSSQTGGDIQYF.